This is a list of T cell receptor beta chains from one sample in a study of identical twins. MiXCR, run by TCRdb on the 5' RACE reads, gives a single entry per CDR3 protein. The sample holds about 430,000 distinct CDR3 sequences, about a fifth seen once. The source material was naive T cells sorted from blood. Source of these receptors: a man aged 45-65 years in good health. The CDR3 runs from the conserved cysteine through the conserved F or W. The D gene is left open where the match is weak. The size of a clone is reported for some rows only, either as once, few or many, or as a class for expanded clones.

TGTGCCAGCAGTTACTCGAGACCGTCCGAGCAGTACTTC	CASSYSRPSEQYF	TRBV6-5	.	TRBJ2-7	many
TGTGCCATCGGGAACGGAATAGAAGGCTACGAGCAGTACTTC	CAIGNGIEGYEQYF	TRBV10-3	.	TRBJ2-7	many
TGTGCCAGCAGCTTAATGTCTACCACTGAAGCTTTCTTT	CASSLMSTTEAFF	TRBV13	.	TRBJ1-1	few
TGTGCCAGCAGTTACCGACAGGGGGCCTACGGCTACACCTTC	CASSYRQGAYGYTF	TRBV6-5	TRBD1	TRBJ1-2	few
TGCAGTGCTAGAGTTGGGGGCCTGGGGGGGCAGTTCTTC	CSARVGGLGGQFF	TRBV20-1	.	TRBJ2-1	few
TGCAGTGCCCTACTAGCGGGAACCTACGAGCAGTACTTC	CSALLAGTYEQYF	TRBV20-1	TRBD2	TRBJ2-7	.
TGTGCCAGCAGCTTTTCCAGTCTCCACGAGCAGTACTTC	CASSFSSLHEQYF	TRBV5-6	.	TRBJ2-7	few
TGTGCCAGCAGGATCCAGGGTACCTACGAGCAGTACTTC	CASRIQGTYEQYF	TRBV12-3/TRBV12-4	.	TRBJ2-7	.
TGCAGTGCTAGTGTTTTACAGGCTAGCGTCAATGAGCAGTTCTTC	CSASVLQASVNEQFF	TRBV20-1	.	TRBJ2-1	.
TGCAGTGCTAGAGTGTTGGGCAGGGCAAGGGGCACTGAAGCTTTCTTT	CSARVLGRARGTEAFF	TRBV20-1	.	TRBJ1-1	few
TGCAGTGCTAGGCTGACGGGAGGGCAAGAGACCCAGTACTTC	CSARLTGGQETQYF	TRBV20-1	TRBD2	TRBJ2-5	.
TGTGCCAGCTCACCGACGGTCACTAGGGATAATGAGCAGTTCTTC	CASSPTVTRDNEQFF	TRBV18	.	TRBJ2-1	few
TGCGCCAGCAGTCCTCGTACAGCTAGCAATCAGCCCCAGCATTTT	CASSPRTASNQPQHF	TRBV4-1	.	TRBJ1-5	few
TGTGCCAGCAGACTTAGCGGGAGGGTCAATGAGCAGTTCTTC	CASRLSGRVNEQFF	TRBV6-1	TRBD2	TRBJ2-1	few
TGTGCCAGCAGCTTTGCGGGAGTAAGGGGCGGGGAGCTGTTTTTT	CASSFAGVRGGELFF	TRBV7-2	TRBD2	TRBJ2-2	few